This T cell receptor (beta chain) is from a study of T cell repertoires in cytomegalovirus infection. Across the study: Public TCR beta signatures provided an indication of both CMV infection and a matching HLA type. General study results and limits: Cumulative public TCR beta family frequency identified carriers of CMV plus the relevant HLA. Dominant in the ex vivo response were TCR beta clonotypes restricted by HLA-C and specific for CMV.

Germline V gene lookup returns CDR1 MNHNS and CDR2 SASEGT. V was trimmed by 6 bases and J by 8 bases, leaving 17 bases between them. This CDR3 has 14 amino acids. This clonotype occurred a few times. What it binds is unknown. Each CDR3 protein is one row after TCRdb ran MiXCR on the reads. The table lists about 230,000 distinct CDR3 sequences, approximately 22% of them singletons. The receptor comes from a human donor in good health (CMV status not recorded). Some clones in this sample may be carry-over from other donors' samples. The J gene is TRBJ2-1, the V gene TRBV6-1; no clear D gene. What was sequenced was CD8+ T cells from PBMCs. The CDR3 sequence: CASRTPIQPHEQFF. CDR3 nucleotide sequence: TGTGCCAGCAGAACTCCAATCCAACCCCATGAGCAGTTCTTC.